These T cell receptor beta chains were read from a single sample in a study of blood T cell repertoires in COVID-19. This table comes from immunoSEQ multiplex PCR, and its TCRdb copy is limited to in-frame clones, with some not included. Here the sample spans around 260,000 clones, 75% to 90% being singletons. The sample consisted of peripheral blood. These receptors were collected from a man in his thirties or forties with active or convalescent COVID-19. Both conserved end residues are part of each CDR3. D genes are given only for firm matches. Not all rows give a size; the values are once, few, many and, for expanded clones, a class.

V gene: TRBV6-6; clone size: few; J gene: TRBJ1-4; D gene: TRBD1; CDR3 DNA: TGTGCCAGCAGTCCCTTACCTGTTCAGGGGGCATCGGGAAAACTGTTTTTT; CDR3 protein: CASSPLPVQGASGKLFF
V gene: TRBV6-5; clone size: NA; J gene: TRBJ2-7; D gene: NA; CDR3 DNA: TGTGCCAGCAGGCAGCCGTTCGGAGTTGGCGAGCAGTACTTC; CDR3 protein: CASRQPFGVGEQYF
V gene: TRBV5-1; clone size: few; J gene: TRBJ2-1; D gene: TRBD2; CDR3 DNA: TGCGCCAGCAGCTTAACAATTGAGCGGGGGACTTCCTACAATGAGCAGTTCTTC; CDR3 protein: CASSLTIERGTSYNEQFF
V gene: TRBV7-8; clone size: NA; J gene: TRBJ1-6; D gene: TRBD1; CDR3 DNA: TGTGCCAGCAGCTTAGCGGGGCTTGGCCGGGACAGGGGCTCACCCCTCCACTTT; CDR3 protein: CASSLAGLGRDRGSPLHF
V gene: TRBV7-2; clone size: NA; J gene: TRBJ1-2; D gene: NA; CDR3 DNA: TGTGCCAGCAGCTTTGGGGGGTCGCTAATGTATGGCTACACCTTC; CDR3 protein: CASSFGGSLMYGYTF
V gene: TRBV23-1; clone size: NA; J gene: TRBJ1-2; D gene: NA; CDR3 DNA: TGCGCCAGCAGTCAATACGGACAGTTCTATGGCTACACCTTC; CDR3 protein: CASSQYGQFYGYTF
V gene: TRBV12-3/TRBV12-4; clone size: NA; J gene: TRBJ2-1; D gene: NA; CDR3 DNA: TGTGCCAGCAGCTTACTAGTACATGAGCAGTTCTTC; CDR3 protein: CASSLLVHEQFF
V gene: TRBV9; clone size: NA; J gene: TRBJ1-4; D gene: NA; CDR3 DNA: TGTGCCAGCAGCCCAACAGGTATTAATGAAAAACTGTTTTTT; CDR3 protein: CASSPTGINEKLFF
V gene: TRBV29-1; clone size: NA; J gene: TRBJ1-2; D gene: NA; CDR3 DNA: TGCAGCGTTGATATATACTCAGGATATGGCTACACCTTC; CDR3 protein: CSVDIYSGYGYTF
V gene: TRBV13; clone size: NA; J gene: TRBJ2-1; D gene: TRBD1; CDR3 DNA: TGTGCCAGCAGGAATACCGGGACAGATAACAATGAGCAGTTCTTC; CDR3 protein: CASRNTGTDNNEQFF
V gene: TRBV11-3; clone size: NA; J gene: TRBJ2-7; D gene: TRBD1; CDR3 DNA: TGTGCCAGCAGCCAGACGACAGGGTTGCTTGGCGAGCAGTACTTC; CDR3 protein: CASSQTTGLLGEQYF
V gene: TRBV19; clone size: NA; J gene: TRBJ1-1; D gene: NA; CDR3 DNA: TGTGCCAGTAGTGGACGTGGGGGGGTGAACACTGAAGCTTTCTTT; CDR3 protein: CASSGRGGVNTEAFF
V gene: TRBV7-7; clone size: NA; J gene: TRBJ2-5; D gene: TRBD2; CDR3 DNA: TGTGCCAGCAGCCCTCTAGCGGGGGGGGGTTTAGCCCAAGAGACCCAGTACTTC; CDR3 protein: CASSPLAGGGLAQETQYF
V gene: TRBV5-1; clone size: few; J gene: TRBJ1-4; D gene: TRBD1; CDR3 DNA: TGCGCCAGCAGCTTTTCCAGGGGGAATGAAAAACTGTTTTTT; CDR3 protein: CASSFSRGNEKLFF
V gene: TRBV13; clone size: NA; J gene: TRBJ1-6; D gene: NA; CDR3 DNA: TGTGCCAGCAGCTTAGGACAGGCCAATTCACCCCTCCACTTT; CDR3 protein: CASSLGQANSPLHF
V gene: TRBV7-2; clone size: NA; J gene: TRBJ2-6; D gene: TRBD2; CDR3 DNA: TGTGCCAGCAGCTCAGCGGGGCAATACTCTGGGGCCAACGTCCTGACTTTC; CDR3 protein: CASSSAGQYSGANVLTF
V gene: TRBV11-2; clone size: NA; J gene: TRBJ1-2; D gene: TRBD1; CDR3 DNA: TGTGCCAGCAGCCGAGACAGGGAGTATGGCTACACCTTC; CDR3 protein: CASSRDREYGYTF
V gene: TRBV3-1/TRBV3-2; clone size: NA; J gene: TRBJ1-5; D gene: NA; CDR3 DNA: TGTGCCAGCAGCCGGGAGAGCAATCAGCCCCAGCATTTT; CDR3 protein: CASSRESNQPQHF
V gene: TRBV11-2; clone size: few; J gene: TRBJ2-7; D gene: TRBD2; CDR3 DNA: TGTGCCAGCAGGCAAACCGCGGGGGGCAAGGACGAGCAGTACTTC; CDR3 protein: CASRQTAGGKDEQYF
V gene: TRBV10-3; clone size: NA; J gene: TRBJ2-7; D gene: TRBD1; CDR3 DNA: TGTGCCATCCAACAGGGGAGCTCCTACGAGCAGTACTTC; CDR3 protein: CAIQQGSSYEQYF
V gene: TRBV5-1; clone size: NA; J gene: TRBJ1-4; D gene: TRBD1; CDR3 DNA: TGCGCCAGCAGAAACGACAGGGGCCGTGAAAAACTGTTTTTT; CDR3 protein: CASRNDRGREKLFF
V gene: TRBV2; clone size: NA; J gene: TRBJ2-5; D gene: NA; CDR3 DNA: TGTGCCAGCAGCCGGGACACCAAAGAGACCCAGTACTTC; CDR3 protein: CASSRDTKETQYF
V gene: TRBV4-1; clone size: NA; J gene: TRBJ1-1; D gene: NA; CDR3 DNA: TGCGCCAGCAGCCAAGAGGGTTACGGCGGCACTGAAGCTTTCTTT; CDR3 protein: CASSQEGYGGTEAFF
V gene: TRBV6-5; clone size: NA; J gene: TRBJ1-5; D gene: NA; CDR3 DNA: TGTGCCAGCAGGGGGATAACGGGAAGCAATCAGCCCCAGCATTTT; CDR3 protein: CASRGITGSNQPQHF